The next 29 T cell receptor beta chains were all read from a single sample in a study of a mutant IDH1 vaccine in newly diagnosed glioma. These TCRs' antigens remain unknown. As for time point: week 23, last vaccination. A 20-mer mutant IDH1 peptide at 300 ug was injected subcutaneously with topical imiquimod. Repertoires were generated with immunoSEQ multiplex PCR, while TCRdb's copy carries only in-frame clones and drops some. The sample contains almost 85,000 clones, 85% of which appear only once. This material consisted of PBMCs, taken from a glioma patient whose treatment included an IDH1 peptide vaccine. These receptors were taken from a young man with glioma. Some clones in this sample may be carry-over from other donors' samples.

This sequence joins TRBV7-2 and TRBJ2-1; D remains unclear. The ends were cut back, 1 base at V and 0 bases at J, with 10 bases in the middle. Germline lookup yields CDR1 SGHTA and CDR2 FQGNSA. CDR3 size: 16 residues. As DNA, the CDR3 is TGTGCCAGCAGCTTAGACAGCTTTAGCTCCTACAATGAGCAGTTCTTC. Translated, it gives CASSLDSFSSYNEQFF.

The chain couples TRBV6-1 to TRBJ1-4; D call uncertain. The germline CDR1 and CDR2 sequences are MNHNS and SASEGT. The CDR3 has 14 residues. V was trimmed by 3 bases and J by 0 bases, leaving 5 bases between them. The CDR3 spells CASSDWATNEKLFF. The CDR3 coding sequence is TGTGCCAGCAGTGACTGGGCAACTAATGAAAAACTGTTTTTT.

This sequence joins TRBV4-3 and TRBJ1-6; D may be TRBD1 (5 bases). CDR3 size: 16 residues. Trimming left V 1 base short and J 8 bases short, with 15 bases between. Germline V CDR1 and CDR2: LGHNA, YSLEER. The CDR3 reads CASSQVTGTDYSPLHF. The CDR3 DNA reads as TGCGCCAGCAGCCAAGTGACCGGGACGGACTATTCACCCCTCCACTTT.

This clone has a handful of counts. DNA of the CDR3: TGTGCCAGCAGCTGGGAGACAGAGGGGAGAGAGCAGTACTTC. Translation gives CASSWETEGREQYF. The chain couples TRBV5-4 to TRBJ2-7; either TRBD1 or TRBD2 may fit D (5 bases each). Germline V CDR1 and CDR2: SGHNT, YYREEE (reference sequence). The CDR3 length is 14 residues. Trimming left V 3 bases short and J 7 bases short, with 17 bases between.

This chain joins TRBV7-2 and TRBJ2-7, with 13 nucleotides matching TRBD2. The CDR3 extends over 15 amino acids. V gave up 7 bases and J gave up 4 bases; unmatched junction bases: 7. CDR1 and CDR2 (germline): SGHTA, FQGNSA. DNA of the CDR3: TGTGCCAGCACTCCGACTAGCGGGGGGTCTTACGAGCAGTACTTC. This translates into CASTPTSGGSYEQYF.

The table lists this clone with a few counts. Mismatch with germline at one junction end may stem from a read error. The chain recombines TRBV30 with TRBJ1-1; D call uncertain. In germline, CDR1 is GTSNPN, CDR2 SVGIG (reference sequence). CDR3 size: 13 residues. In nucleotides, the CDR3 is TGTGCCTGGAGTGGGGGTCTGAACTCTGAAGCTTTCTTT. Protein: CAWSGGLNSEAFF.

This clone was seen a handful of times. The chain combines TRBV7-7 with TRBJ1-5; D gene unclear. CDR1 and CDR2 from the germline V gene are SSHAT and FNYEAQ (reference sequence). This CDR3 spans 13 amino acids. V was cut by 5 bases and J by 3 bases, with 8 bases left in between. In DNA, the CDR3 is TGTGCCAGCAGCCTCGGGCCCAATCAGCCCCAGCATTTT. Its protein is CASSLGPNQPQHF.

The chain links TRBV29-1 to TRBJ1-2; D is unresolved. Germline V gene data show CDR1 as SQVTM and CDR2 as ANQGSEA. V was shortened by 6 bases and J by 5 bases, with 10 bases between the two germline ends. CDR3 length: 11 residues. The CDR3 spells CSVFGQYGYTF. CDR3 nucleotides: TGCAGCGTCTTTGGGCAATATGGCTACACCTTC.

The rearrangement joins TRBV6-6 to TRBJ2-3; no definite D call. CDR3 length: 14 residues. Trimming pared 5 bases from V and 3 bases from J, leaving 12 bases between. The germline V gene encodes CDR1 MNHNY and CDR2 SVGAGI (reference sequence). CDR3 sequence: CASSPSEVTDTQYF. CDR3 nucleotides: TGTGCCAGCAGTCCATCCGAAGTGACAGATACGCAGTATTTT.

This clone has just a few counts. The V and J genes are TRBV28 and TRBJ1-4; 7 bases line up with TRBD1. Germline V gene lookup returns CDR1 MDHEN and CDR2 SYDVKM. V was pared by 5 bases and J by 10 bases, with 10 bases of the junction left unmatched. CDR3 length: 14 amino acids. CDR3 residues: CASSQQGTPGKLFF. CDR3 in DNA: TGTGCCAGCAGTCAACAGGGGACTCCGGGAAAACTGTTTTTT.

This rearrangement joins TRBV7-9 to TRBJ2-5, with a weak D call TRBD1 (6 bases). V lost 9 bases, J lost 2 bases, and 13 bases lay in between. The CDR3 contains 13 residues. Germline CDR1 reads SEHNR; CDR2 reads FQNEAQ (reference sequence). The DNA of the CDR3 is TGTGCCAGTGTCCTAACAGGGCAAGAGACCCAGTACTTC. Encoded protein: CASVLTGQETQYF.

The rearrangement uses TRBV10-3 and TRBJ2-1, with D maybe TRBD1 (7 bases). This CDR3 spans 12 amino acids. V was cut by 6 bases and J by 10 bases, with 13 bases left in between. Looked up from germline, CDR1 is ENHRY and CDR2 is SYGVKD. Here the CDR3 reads CAISRDSGEQFF. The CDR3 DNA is TGTGCCATCAGCCGGGACAGCGGGGAGCAGTTCTTC.

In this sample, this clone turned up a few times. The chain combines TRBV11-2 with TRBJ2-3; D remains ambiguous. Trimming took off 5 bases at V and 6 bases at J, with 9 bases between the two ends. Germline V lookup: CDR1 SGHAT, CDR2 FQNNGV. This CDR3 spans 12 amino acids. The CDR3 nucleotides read TGTGCCAGCAGCCTTGGACGGGATACGCAGTATTTT. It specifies CASSLGRDTQYF.

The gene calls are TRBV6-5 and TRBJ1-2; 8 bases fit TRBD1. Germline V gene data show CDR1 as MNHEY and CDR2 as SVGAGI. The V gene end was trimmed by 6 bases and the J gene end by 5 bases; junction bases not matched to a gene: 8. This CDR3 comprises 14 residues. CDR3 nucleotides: TGTGCCAGCAGAAAACGGGACAGGCCATATGGCTACACCTTC. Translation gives CASRKRDRPYGYTF.

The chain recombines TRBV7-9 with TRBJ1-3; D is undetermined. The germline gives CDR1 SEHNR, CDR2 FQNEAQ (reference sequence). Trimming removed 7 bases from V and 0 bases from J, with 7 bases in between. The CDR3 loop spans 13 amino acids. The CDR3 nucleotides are TGTGCCAGCACCCCTAGCTCTGGAAACACCATATATTTT. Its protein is CASTPSSGNTIYF.

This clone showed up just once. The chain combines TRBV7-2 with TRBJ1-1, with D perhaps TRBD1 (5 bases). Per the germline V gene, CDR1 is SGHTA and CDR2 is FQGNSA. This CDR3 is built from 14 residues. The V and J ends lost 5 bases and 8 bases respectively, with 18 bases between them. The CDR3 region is CASSNAGGNLEAFF. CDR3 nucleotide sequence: TGTGCCAGCAGCAATGCCGGGGGAAACCTCGAAGCTTTCTTT.

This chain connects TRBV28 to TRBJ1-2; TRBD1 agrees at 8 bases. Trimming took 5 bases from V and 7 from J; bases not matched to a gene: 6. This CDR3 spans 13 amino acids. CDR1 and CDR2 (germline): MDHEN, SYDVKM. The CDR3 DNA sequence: TGTGCCAGCAGTCAAGACAGGGGAAGTGGCTACACCTTC. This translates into CASSQDRGSGYTF.

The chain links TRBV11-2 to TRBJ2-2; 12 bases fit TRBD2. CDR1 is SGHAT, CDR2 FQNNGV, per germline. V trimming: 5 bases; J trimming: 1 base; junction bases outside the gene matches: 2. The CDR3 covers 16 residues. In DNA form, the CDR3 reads TGTGCCAGCAGCCTACTAGCGGGGGGGAACACCGGGGAGCTGTTTTTT. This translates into CASSLLAGGNTGELFF.

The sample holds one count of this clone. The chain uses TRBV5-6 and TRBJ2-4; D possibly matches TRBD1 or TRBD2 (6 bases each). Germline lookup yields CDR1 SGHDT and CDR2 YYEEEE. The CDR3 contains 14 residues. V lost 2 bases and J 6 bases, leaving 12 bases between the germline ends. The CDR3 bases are TGTGCCAGCAGCTTCCAGTCGGGGGCAAACATTCAGTACTTC. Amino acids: CASSFQSGANIQYF. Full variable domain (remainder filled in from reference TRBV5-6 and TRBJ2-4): DAGVTQSPTHLIKTRGQQVTLRCSPKSGHDTVSWYQQALGQGPQFIFQYYEEEERQRGNFPDRFSGHQFPNYSSELNVNALLLGDSALYLCASSFQSGANIQYFGAGTRLSVL.

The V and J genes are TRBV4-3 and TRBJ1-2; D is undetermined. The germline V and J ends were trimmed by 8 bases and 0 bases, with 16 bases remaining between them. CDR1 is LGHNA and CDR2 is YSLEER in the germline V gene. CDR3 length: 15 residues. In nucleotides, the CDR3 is TGCGCCAGCGCCCCTCAGTGGGCGGCTAACTATGGCTACACCTTC. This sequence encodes CASAPQWAANYGYTF.

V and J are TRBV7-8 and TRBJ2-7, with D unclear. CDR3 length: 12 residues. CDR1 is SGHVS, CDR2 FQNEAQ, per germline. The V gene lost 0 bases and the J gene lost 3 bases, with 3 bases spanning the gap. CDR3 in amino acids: CASSLAVYEQYF. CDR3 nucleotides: TGTGCCAGCAGCTTAGCGGTCTACGAGCAGTACTTC. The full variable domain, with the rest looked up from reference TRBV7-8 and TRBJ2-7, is GAGVSQSPRYKVAKRGQDVALRCDPISGHVSLFWYQQALGQGPEFLTYFQNEAQLDKSGLPSDRFFAERPEGSVSTLKIQRTQQEDSAVYLCASSLAVYEQYFGPGTRLTVT.

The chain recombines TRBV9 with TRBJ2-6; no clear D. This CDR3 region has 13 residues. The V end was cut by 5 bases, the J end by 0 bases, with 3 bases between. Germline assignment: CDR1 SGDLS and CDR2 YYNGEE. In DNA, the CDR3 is TGTGCCAGCAGTCGCTCTGGGGCCAACGTCCTGACTTTC. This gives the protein CASSRSGANVLTF.

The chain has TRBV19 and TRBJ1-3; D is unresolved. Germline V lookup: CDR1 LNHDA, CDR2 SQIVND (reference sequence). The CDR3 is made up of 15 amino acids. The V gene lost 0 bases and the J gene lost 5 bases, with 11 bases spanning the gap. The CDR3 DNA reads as TGTGCCAGTAGTATAGATGGCGGAAGTAGAAACACCATATATTTT. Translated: CASSIDGGSRNTIYF.

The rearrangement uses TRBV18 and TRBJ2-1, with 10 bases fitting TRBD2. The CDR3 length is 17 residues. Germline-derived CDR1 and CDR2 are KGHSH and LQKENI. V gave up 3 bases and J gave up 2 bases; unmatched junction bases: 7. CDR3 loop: CASSPRTSGVAYNEQFF. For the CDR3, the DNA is TGTGCCAGCTCACCCCGGACTAGCGGTGTGGCCTACAATGAGCAGTTCTTC.

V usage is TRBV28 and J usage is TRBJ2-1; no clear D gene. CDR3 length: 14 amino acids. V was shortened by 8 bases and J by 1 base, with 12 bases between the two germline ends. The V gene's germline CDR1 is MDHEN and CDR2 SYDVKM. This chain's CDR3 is CASLPGWSYNEQFF. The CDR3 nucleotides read TGTGCCAGCTTACCCGGTTGGTCCTACAATGAGCAGTTCTTC. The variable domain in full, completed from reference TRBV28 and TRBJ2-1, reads DVKVTQSSRYLVKRTGEKVFLECVQDMDHENMFWYRQDPGLGLRLIYFSYDVKMKEKGDIPEGYSVSREKKERFSLILESASTNQTSMYLCASLPGWSYNEQFFGPGTRLTVL.

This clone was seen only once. In nucleotides, the CDR3 is TGTGCCAGCAGCGTTACCTCAGGGCAGGAGCAGTTCTTC. Its translation is CASSVTSGQEQFF. The V call is TRBV9, the J call TRBJ2-1; TRBD1 is a possible D gene (5 bases). The V end lost 2 bases, the J end lost 10 bases, and 13 bases lay between the germline ends. Per the germline V gene, CDR1 is SGDLS and CDR2 is YYNGEE. The CDR3 extends over 13 amino acids.

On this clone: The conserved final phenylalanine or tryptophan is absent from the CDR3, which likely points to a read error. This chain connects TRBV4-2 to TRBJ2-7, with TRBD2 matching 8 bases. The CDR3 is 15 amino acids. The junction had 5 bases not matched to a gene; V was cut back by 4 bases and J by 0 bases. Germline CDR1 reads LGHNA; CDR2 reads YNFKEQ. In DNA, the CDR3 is TGTGCCAGCAGCCTTAGCGGGGCCAGCTCCTACGAGCAGTACCTC. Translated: CASSLSGASSYEQYL.

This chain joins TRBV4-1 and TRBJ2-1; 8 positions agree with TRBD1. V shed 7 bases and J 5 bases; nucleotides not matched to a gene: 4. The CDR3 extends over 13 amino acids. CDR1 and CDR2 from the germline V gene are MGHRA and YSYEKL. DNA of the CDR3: TGCGCCAGCAAGAGGACAGGGAACAATGAGCAGTTCTTC. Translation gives CASKRTGNNEQFF.

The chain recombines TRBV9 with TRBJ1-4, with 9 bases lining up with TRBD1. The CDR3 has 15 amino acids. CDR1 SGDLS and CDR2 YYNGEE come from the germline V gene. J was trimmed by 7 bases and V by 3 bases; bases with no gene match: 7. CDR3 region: CASSATGTGSEKLFF. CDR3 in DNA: TGTGCCAGCAGCGCAACCGGGACAGGGAGTGAAAAACTGTTTTTT.